These 15 T cell receptor beta chains were sequenced from one sample in a study of blood T cell repertoires in COVID-19. The repertoire was sequenced with immunoSEQ multiplex PCR; TCRdb's copy has only in-frame clones and lacks some. The sample consists of fewer than 400,000 clones, around 86% of them appearing once. Input material: PBMCs or T cells enriched from blood (not recorded which). These receptors came from a man aged 55 to 70 who had recovered from COVID-19.

The V and J genes are TRBV5-1 and TRBJ2-5; 8 bases match TRBD2. The length of the CDR3 is 15 residues. The germline V gene has CDR1 SGHRS and CDR2 YFSETQ. Losses at the gene ends were 1 base for V and 1 base for J; bases not matched to a gene: 3. CDR3 residues: CASSLLAGPQETQYF. In nucleotides, the CDR3 is TGCGCCAGCAGCTTGCTAGCGGGCCCCCAAGAGACCCAGTACTTC.

V and J are TRBV3-1 (or the pseudogene TRBV3-2) and TRBJ1-2; D remains unclear. Trimming cost V 1 base and J 7 bases, with 7 bases left between them. Germline V lookup: CDR1 LGHDT, CDR2 YNNKEL (reference sequence). This CDR3 has 12 amino acids. In DNA form, the CDR3 reads TGTGCCAGCAGCCAAGTAAATCTTGGCTACACCTTC. Translated, it gives CASSQVNLGYTF.

The V and J genes are TRBV4-3 and TRBJ2-7, with D maybe TRBD1 (6 bases). Trimming removed 4 bases at V and 3 bases at J, with 16 bases between. Germline CDR1 LGHNA, CDR2 YSLEER. The CDR3 runs to 15 residues. CDR3 coding DNA: TGCGCCAGCAGCCCCCTCCTTGGGGGCGGCTACGAGCAGTACTTC. This codes for CASSPLLGGGYEQYF.

The chain joins TRBV28 to TRBJ2-7, with 7 bases that match TRBD2. The CDR3 sequence is 13 residues long. Trimming removed 5 bases from V and 9 bases from J; junction bases left unmatched: 10. Germline-derived CDR1 and CDR2 are MDHEN and SYDVKM. The CDR3 bases are TGTGCCAGCAGTCGCGGGGGATCTACGAGGCAGTACTTC. Its protein is CASSRGGSTRQYF.

The chain carries TRBV18 and TRBJ1-5; the D gene is possibly TRBD1 (6 bases). Germline CDR1 KGHSH, CDR2 LQKENI. The CDR3 spans 16 residues. Trimming left V 6 bases short and J 1 base short, with 16 bases between. CDR3: CASSRAGGGSNQPQHF. The CDR3 region has the DNA TGTGCCAGCTCCCGCGCGGGGGGCGGAAGCAATCAGCCCCAGCATTTT.

This chain links TRBV27 with TRBJ2-7; 12 bases align to TRBD2. Trimming removed 2 bases from V and 0 bases from J; junction bases left unmatched: 5. Germline V lookup: CDR1 MNHEY, CDR2 SMNVEV (reference sequence). This CDR3 region has 17 residues. CDR3 nucleotide sequence: TGTGCCAGCAGTTTAGTACTAGCGGGAGGACCCTCCTACGAGCAGTACTTC. It yields the protein CASSLVLAGGPSYEQYF.

This clone occurred once. The chain has TRBV27 and TRBJ2-7; D gene uncertain. This CDR3 is 11 amino acids long. V dropped 7 bases and J dropped 0 bases, with 4 bases sitting between them. The germline V gene encodes CDR1 MNHEY and CDR2 SMNVEV (reference sequence). The CDR3 DNA follows: TGTGCCAGCAAGAGCTCCTACGAGCAGTACTTC. This codes for CASKSSYEQYF.

This clone was picked up a small number of times. J is TRBJ1-1 and V is TRBV20-1; possible D gene TRBD1, 6 bases. The CDR3 loop spans 11 amino acids. CDR1 is DFQATT and CDR2 is SNEGSKA in the germline V gene (reference sequence). The CDR3 reads CNTGSPTEAFF. The CDR3 DNA sequence: TGCAATACAGGGAGCCCCACTGAAGCTTTCTTT.

This chain links TRBV4-2 with TRBJ2-7; a possible D gene is TRBD2 (6 bases). The V gene lost 0 bases and the J gene lost 6 bases, with 6 bases spanning the gap. Germline V lookup: CDR1 LGHNA, CDR2 YNFKEQ. There are 12 residues in the CDR3. The CDR3 DNA reads as TGTGCCAGCAGCCAAGACGGGGGCGAGCAGTACTTC. Translating gives CASSQDGGEQYF.

CDR3 bases: TGTGCCATCAGTCAAGGGGGCGAAGACCAGTACTTC. Translating gives CAISQGGEDQYF. The chain has TRBV10-3 and TRBJ2-7, with 7 bases matching TRBD1. V shed 5 bases and J 10 bases; nucleotides not matched to a gene: 8. Per germline, CDR1 ENHRY and CDR2 SYGVKD. The CDR3 spans 12 residues.

V gene TRBV6-5 combines with J gene TRBJ2-5, with D possibly TRBD2 on 5 matching bases. CDR1 is MNHEY and CDR2 is SVGAGI in the germline V gene. Trimming removed 8 bases at V and 3 bases at J, with 19 bases between. The CDR3 covers 15 residues. CDR3 region: CASAALARSEETQYF. The CDR3 DNA reads as TGTGCCAGCGCCGCCTTAGCGCGGTCGGAAGAGACCCAGTACTTC.

The J gene is TRBJ1-3, the V gene TRBV11-2, with D maybe TRBD1 (5 bases). The CDR3 extends over 15 amino acids. Trimming took off 3 bases at V and 0 bases at J, with 9 bases between the two ends. In germline, CDR1 is SGHAT, CDR2 FQNNGV. The CDR3 reads CASSFQGSSGNTIYF. CDR3 nucleotides: TGTGCCAGCAGCTTTCAGGGAAGCTCTGGAAACACCATATATTTT.

The rearrangement joins TRBV3-1 (or the pseudogene TRBV3-2) to TRBJ2-5; D is unclear. The CDR3 is 14 amino acids. CDR1 is LGHDT, CDR2 YNNKEL, per germline (reference sequence). V was trimmed by 0 bases and J by 4 bases, leaving 9 bases between them. DNA for the CDR3: TGTGCCAGCAGCCAAGAATACAGCAGAGAGACCCAGTACTTC. Its translation: CASSQEYSRETQYF.

The chain carries TRBV10-1 and TRBJ1-2, with D uncertain. This CDR3 region has 13 residues. Between the trimmed V and J ends, which lost 6 bases and 3 bases, there was a span of 11 bases. Germline V gene data show CDR1 as WNHNN and CDR2 as SYGVQD (reference sequence). The CDR3 loop is CASSTSRDYGYTF. The CDR3 bases are TGCGCCAGCAGCACCTCACGGGACTATGGCTACACCTTC.

J is TRBJ1-5 and V is TRBV6-1; no definite D call. V shed 1 base and J shed 0 bases, with 13 bases lying between them. CDR1 MNHNS and CDR2 SASEGT come from the germline V gene. The CDR3 extends over 17 amino acids. CDR3 sequence (DNA): TGTGCCAGCAGTGAAGATAGAGGCCAAATTAGCAATCAGCCCCAGCATTTT. Its protein is CASSEDRGQISNQPQHF.